This entry is about one T cell receptor beta chain. The antigen is undetermined. A constant-region primer served to make TCR beta cDNA from around 500 ng total RNA. Employing slightly modified ARM-PCR, three nested multiplex PCR rounds were run, and these gave rise to the TCR beta libraries. With TRBV1-TRBV30 forward primers and a C-beta reverse primer, the first two PCR rounds were run for around 11 cycles each. TCRdb itself ran the multiplex PCR reads through MiXCR, one entry per CDR3 protein. The table shows roughly 25,000 distinct CDR3 sequences, with approximately 77% occurring only once. The sample originates from a study of tumor-infiltrating lymphocytes in primary liver carcinoma. General observations from the study: Whereas tumor region pairs overlapped more, tumor-adjacent and tumor-blood pairs overlapped less.

Germline CDR1 LGHNA, CDR2 YSLEER. This CDR3 region has 15 residues. Starting material for RNA and DNA co-extraction consisted of about 17-31 mg of unsorted bulk tissue. Tumor samples uniformly had over 85% viable tumor cells. The chain is built from TRBV4-3 and TRBJ2-7; 8 bases fit TRBD1. The sample comprised liver tumor tissue from sampling region 5. Subset reported: tumor region T5, tumor centre. The clonotype was recovered from a woman aged 25 to 39 with primary liver carcinoma and hepatitis B virus infection. CDR3 DNA: TGCACCGGCAGCCAAGATCGATGGACAGGGCAGGAGCAGTACTTC. Protein: CTGSQDRWTGQEQYF.